Listed below are T cell receptor beta chains from one sample, sequenced in a study of blood T cell repertoires in COVID-19. Repertoires were generated with immunoSEQ multiplex PCR, while TCRdb's copy carries only in-frame clones and drops some. The sample has 250,000 to 300,000 clones, under 90% seen once. The sample taken for sequencing was PBMCs or T cells enriched from blood (not recorded which). Receptor source: a woman aged 50 to 65 who had been exposed to COVID-19. The CDR3 runs from the conserved cysteine through the conserved F or W. The order of the fields is V gene, J gene, D gene, CDR3 protein, CDR3 DNA. D genes are given only for firm matches.

TRBV3-1/TRBV3-2	TRBJ2-1	-	CASSQEGGFRNEQFF	TGTGCCAGCAGCCAGGAGGGGGGGTTCAGAAATGAGCAGTTCTTC
TRBV18	TRBJ1-4	-	CASSPGSGLFF	TGTGCCAGCTCACCAGGCAGCGGACTGTTTTTT
TRBV7-2	TRBJ2-2	TRBD1	CASSPTRTGGSVGELFF	TGTGCCAGCAGCCCAACCCGGACAGGGGGCTCAGTCGGGGAGCTGTTTTTT
TRBV4-1	TRBJ2-2	-	CASSLQGSGELFF	TGCGCCAGCAGCCTCCAGGGCTCCGGGGAGCTGTTTTTT
TRBV28	TRBJ1-1	TRBD1	CASSGTGGKNTEAFF	TGTGCCAGCAGTGGGACAGGGGGAAAGAACACTGAAGCTTTCTTT
TRBV7-2	TRBJ2-7	-	CASSLRAIEVKDF	TGTGCCAGCAGCTTAAGAGCAATTGAGGTGAAGGACTTC
TRBV29-1	TRBJ2-7	TRBD1	CSVGDRALSYEQYF	TGCAGCGTTGGGGACAGGGCACTCTCCTACGAGCAGTACTTC
TRBV3-1/TRBV3-2	TRBJ2-7	-	CASSRTVSPYEQYF	TGTGCCAGCAGCAGGACAGTTTCCCCCTACGAGCAGTACTTC
TRBV24-1	TRBJ2-1	TRBD1	CATSDTGTGLHNEQFF	TGTGCCACCAGCGACACCGGGACAGGGCTACACAATGAGCAGTTCTTC
TRBV30	TRBJ1-1	-	CAWRLQAANTEAFF	TGTGCCTGGCGGCTACAAGCGGCGAACACTGAAGCTTTCTTT
TRBV4-1	TRBJ2-2	TRBD2	CASSHGTSGGASTGELFF	TGCGCCAGCAGCCACGGAACTAGCGGGGGGGCTAGCACCGGGGAGCTGTTTTTT
TRBV4-1	TRBJ1-4	-	CASSQNSATGGEKLFF	TGCGCCAGCAGCCAAAACTCCGCTACGGGGGGGGAAAAACTGTTTTTT
TRBV28	TRBJ2-3	TRBD2	CASRITGTSSTDTQYF	TGTGCCAGCAGGATTACCGGGACTAGCAGTACAGATACGCAGTATTTT
TRBV10-1	TRBJ2-4	-	CASRQVLVKNIQYF	TGCGCCAGCAGACAGGTTTTGGTCAAAAACATTCAGTACTTC
TRBV6-1	TRBJ1-1	TRBD1	CASSEAATGTANTEAFF	TGTGCCAGCAGTGAAGCAGCTACCGGGACAGCGAACACTGAAGCTTTCTTT
TRBV28	TRBJ1-4	TRBD1	CASSPDRQGPNEKLFF	TGTGCCAGCAGTCCCGACCGACAGGGCCCTAATGAAAAACTGTTTTTT
TRBV5-4	TRBJ1-1	TRBD1	CASSLVGTGDVNTEAFF	TGTGCCAGCAGCTTGGTCGGGACAGGGGATGTGAACACTGAAGCTTTCTTT
TRBV6-1	TRBJ1-5	TRBD1	CASSERTGVSNQPQHF	TGTGCCAGCAGTGAGAGGACAGGGGTGAGCAATCAGCCCCAGCATTTT
TRBV7-7	TRBJ2-5	-	CASSLVGGPRETQYF	TGTGCTAGCAGCTTAGTTGGCGGGCCTCGGGAGACCCAGTACTTC
TRBV2	TRBJ1-4	TRBD1	CASRDRTGGEKLFF	TGTGCCAGCAGAGACCGGACAGGGGGTGAAAAACTGTTTTTT